This T cell receptor (beta chain) emerged from a study of T cell responses to AZD1222 COVID-19 vaccine (dated by TCRdb to the early 2020s). For the study in its entirety: AZD1222 recipients given second doses at about 4 weeks or at about 12 weeks were pooled, since spike-specific TCR depth and breadth were not found to differ between the two schedules. TCR sequencing was performed for approximately 240 trial participants, of whom roughly 200 were given two doses of AZD1222 and roughly 25 were given two doses of MenACWY control vaccine. Enrollment into the trials was organized by age into subgroups of 18-55, 56-69 and 70-plus years, and those subgroups contained about 160, 30 and 59 TCR-sequenced participants, respectively.

Results the study describes overall, beyond this receptor: After two AZD1222 doses, spike-specific TCR breadth and depth were significantly higher than at day 0 and than in MenACWY recipients. Nearly half of unique spike-specific TCRs reportedly recognized epitopes outside regions mutated in the B.1.351 and B.1.1.7 variants. The 56-69-year group was small, and its depth increase did not reach significance, likely because of low power. Participants were mostly white British, with more females than males. The authors suggested clonal diversity may have been underestimated. Vaccine-associated CD4 TCRs spanned the whole spike protein, with dominant responses in regions 160-218 and 743-854. Because no day 14 peak-response samples were available, repertoires were characterized only after the peak T cell response. Conclusions about previously exposed vaccinees are limited because only six or seven AZD1222 recipients were SARS-CoV-2 seropositive at baseline.

The sample's time point label is to be understood as: baseline before first vaccination. The vaccinee samples were drawn from two UK trials, COV001 and COV002, one of which was a single-blind randomized controlled phase 2/3 trial testing AZD1222 (ChAdOx1 nCoV-19) in healthy adults. For TCRbeta chain sequencing, PBMC samples from trial participants were taken at day 0 and at day 28 after the second dose. The CDR3 covers 16 residues, taking in both the cysteine and the phenylalanine. Only the CDR3 DNA is retained, 48 bases long and in frame from the first base. V drops 5 bases and J drops 0 bases, leaving 16 bases in between. The germline V gene (reference sequence) sets CDR1 to MNHEY and CDR2 to SMNVEV. About this clone: Its antigen is not yet known. No base quality information exists; no much larger clone differs at one position.

The CDR3 regions of human TCRbeta chains were subjected to immunosequencing. The paper's processing steps were these. Repertoire TCRs were matched against a reference library of SARS-CoV-2-specific TCRs generated with the MIRA antigen-specificity platform. Breadth was defined as the fraction of unique TCRs that were SARS-CoV-2-associated, and depth was defined as the fraction of total T cells that were SARS-CoV-2-associated. Using the MIRA data, each spike-specific TCR was mapped to the spike region that the TCR reacts to and placed in a CD4 or CD8 class. Log10-transformed breadth and depth values were compared by one-way ANOVA with Sidak's multiple comparisons tests. TCRdb took over this immuneACCESS table, retaining in-frame rearrangements with V and J assigned. Such tables are incomplete; in checked studies, under half of the missing clones stem from an unresolved V gene, and the remainder is unexplained. From that table come the V and J calls and clone size; the DNA was used to work out D and trimming. The sample table contains 70,000 to 90,000 clones; only one count was recorded for roughly 89% of them. About 2% of the sample belongs to the ten largest clones.

The starting material was peripheral blood, obtained on day 0 of AZD1222 vaccination. The receptor chain draws on TRBV27 and TRBJ1-2; the D gene remains uncertain. This sequence originates from an adult in good health. At the DNA level, the sequence is TGTGCCAGCAGTGAGGACGGGGTGAGCTCTAACTATGGCTACACCTTC. This encodes CASSEDGVSSNYGYTF.